This T cell receptor beta chain was recovered during a study of cytomegalovirus exposure and HLA in healthy donors. As concerns this clone: Its antigen is as yet unknown.

Broader study findings: In vitro confirmation showed three CMV-associated chains to be CMV antigen specific.

Whereas donors were nominally healthy upon sampling, unrecorded immune exposures were probable. Primers: 60 Vbeta forward and 13 Jbeta reverse. The protocol was immunoSEQ multiplex PCR, while the TCRdb copy is restricted to in-frame clones and leaves out a portion. The sample records 150,000 to 200,000 clones, about 77% being singletons. The receptor comes from a man aged 55 to 70 in good health and CMV-seronegative. Sequencing input: PBMCs.

CDR3 sequence reads: CASRAGVRTDTQYF. CDR3 nucleotides: TGTGCCAGCAGGGCGGGCGTGAGGACAGATACGCAGTATTTT. This chain connects TRBV7-3 to TRBJ2-3; D is possibly TRBD2 (5 bases). The V end was cut by 6 bases, the J end by 3 bases, with 13 bases between. The CDR3 consists of 14 residues. Germline-derived CDR1 and CDR2 are SGHTA and FQGTGA.